The clone carrying this TCR beta chain was observed a handful of times. The antigen is undetermined. This entry belongs to a study of T-cell memory formation after mild COVID-19. As for the study in general: TCR clusters mostly belonged to single donors. Whole-study results and caveats: In pre-infection memory, a portion of responding clones appeared, which suggested that cross-reactive memory joined. Contracting CD4+ clones sat mainly in CM and EM; CD8+ in EMRA. Day 15 to 85 contracting clones showed balanced CD4/CD8; day 15 to 37 expanders favored CD4+.

Germline V gives CDR1 MNHEY, CDR2 SVGAGI. The germline V and J ends were trimmed by 2 bases and 7 bases, with 2 bases remaining between them. This CDR3 is built from 11 residues. Each CDR3 protein gets one entry after TCRdb re-called the 5' RACE reads with MiXCR. The table records about 560,000 distinct CDR3 sequences, approximately 21% of them present only once. The clonotype was recovered from an adult woman who had mild COVID-19 (a few samples of this study predate the infection). Cell type and time point are not known. The chain recombines TRBV6-5 with TRBJ2-2; D gene uncertain. Sequencing used PBMCs or a T cell subset sorted from them (not recorded which). Here the CDR3 reads CASSYDGELFF. The CDR3 nucleotides are TGTGCCAGCAGTTACGACGGGGAGCTGTTTTTT.